One sample yielded the 2 T cell receptor beta chains listed below, sequenced in a study of T-cell memory formation after mild COVID-19. From the 5' RACE reads, TCRdb called clonotypes with MiXCR, one entry per CDR3 protein. The data contain nearly 200,000 distinct CDR3 sequences, around 18% of them seen just once; the ten biggest clones take up 2.4%. The sequenced sample was PBMCs or a T cell subset sorted from them (not recorded which). Receptor source: an adult woman who had mild COVID-19 (a few samples of this study predate the infection). Cell type and time point are not known.

This clonotype was seen a few times. This rearrangement joins TRBV20-1 to TRBJ1-1; D remains unclear. Germline V lookup: CDR1 DFQATT, CDR2 SNEGSKA (reference sequence). This CDR3 comprises 12 residues. Trimming left V 5 bases short and J 3 bases short, with 10 bases between. Here the CDR3 DNA reads TGCAGTGCTGACGGACTGGACACTGAAGCTTTCTTT. Translating it yields CSADGLDTEAFF.

The chain recombines TRBV2 with TRBJ2-5; 16 bases line up with TRBD2. The CDR3 is 17 residues long. Trimming took 3 bases from V and 4 from J; bases not matched to a gene: 5. CDR1 and CDR2 (germline): SNHLY, FYNNEI. CDR3 amino acids: CASSDPGTSGRAETQYF. CDR3 nucleotide sequence: TGTGCCAGCAGTGACCCCGGGACTAGCGGGAGGGCAGAGACCCAGTACTTC. Full variable domain (rest looked up from reference TRBV2 and TRBJ2-5): EPEVTQTPSHQVTQMGQEVILRCVPISNHLYFYWYRQILGQKVEFLVSFYNNEISEKSEIFDDQFSVERPDGSNFTLKIRSTKLEDSAMYFCASSDPGTSGRAETQYFGPGTRLLVL.